A single sample gave rise to the 3 T cell receptor beta chains below, sequenced in a study of blood T cell repertoires in COVID-19. Sequencing was performed with immunoSEQ multiplex PCR; in TCRdb, only in-frame clones are kept and a portion is missing. The sample holds roughly 200,000 clones, 85% to 90% seen once. Sample: PBMCs or T cells enriched from blood (not recorded which). The source is a woman in her 40s with acute COVID-19.

This clone was seen more than once but under ten times. V and J are TRBV27 and TRBJ2-5, with D maybe TRBD2 (5 bases). With 8 bases removed from V and 7 bases from J, the gap between germline ends came to 20 bases. The CDR3 spans 14 residues. The germline CDR1 and CDR2 sequences are MNHEY and SMNVEV (reference sequence). The CDR3 DNA reads as TGTGCCAGCTCAACAGCGAGCCAAGAGGGGACCCAGTACTTC. Encoded protein: CASSTASQEGTQYF.

The J gene is TRBJ1-2, the V gene TRBV5-1; 8 bases match TRBD1. With 4 bases clipped from V and 3 bases from J, the junction kept 2 bases outside the gene matches. The CDR3 length is 13 residues. Germline V CDR1 and CDR2: SGHRS, YFSETQ. The CDR3 here is CASSQTGDYGYTF. The CDR3, as DNA: TGCGCCAGCAGCCAGACAGGGGACTATGGCTACACCTTC.

This clone has just a few counts. The chain is built from TRBV7-8 and TRBJ2-7, with 9 bases that match TRBD1. Germline V lookup: CDR1 SGHVS, CDR2 FQNEAQ. This CDR3 contains 14 residues. V lost 5 bases and J lost 7; bases outside the gene matches: 9. DNA for the CDR3: TGTGCCAGCAGCAGGGACAGGGTTAGCGAAGAGCAGTACTTC. Translation: CASSRDRVSEEQYF.